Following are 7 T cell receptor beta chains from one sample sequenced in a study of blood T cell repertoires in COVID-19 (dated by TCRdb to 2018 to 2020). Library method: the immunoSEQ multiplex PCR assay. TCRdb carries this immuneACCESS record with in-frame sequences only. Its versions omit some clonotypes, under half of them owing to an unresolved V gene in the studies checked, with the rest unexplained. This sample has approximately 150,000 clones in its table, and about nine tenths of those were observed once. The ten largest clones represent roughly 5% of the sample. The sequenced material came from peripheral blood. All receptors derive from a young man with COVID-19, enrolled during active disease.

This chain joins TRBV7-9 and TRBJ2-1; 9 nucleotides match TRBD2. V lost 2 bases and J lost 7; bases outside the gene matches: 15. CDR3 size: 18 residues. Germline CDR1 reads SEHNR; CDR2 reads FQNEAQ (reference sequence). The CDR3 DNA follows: TGTGCCAGCAGCTTACCAAGGGATAGCGGGAGCCCCGAGAATGAGCAGTTCTTC. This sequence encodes CASSLPRDSGSPENEQFF.

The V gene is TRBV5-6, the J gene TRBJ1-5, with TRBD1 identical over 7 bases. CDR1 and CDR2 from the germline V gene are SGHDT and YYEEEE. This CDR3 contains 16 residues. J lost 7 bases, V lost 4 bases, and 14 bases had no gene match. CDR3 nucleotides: TGTGCCAGCAGCCTTGGACCGACAGGGCCCCGCCAGCCCCAGCATTTT. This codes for CASSLGPTGPRQPQHF.

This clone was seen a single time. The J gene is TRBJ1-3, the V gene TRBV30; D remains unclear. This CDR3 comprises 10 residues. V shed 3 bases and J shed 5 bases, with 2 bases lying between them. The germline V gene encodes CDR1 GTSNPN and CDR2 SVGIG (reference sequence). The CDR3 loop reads CAWSRNTIYF. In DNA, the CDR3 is TGTGCCTGGAGCAGAAACACCATATATTTT.

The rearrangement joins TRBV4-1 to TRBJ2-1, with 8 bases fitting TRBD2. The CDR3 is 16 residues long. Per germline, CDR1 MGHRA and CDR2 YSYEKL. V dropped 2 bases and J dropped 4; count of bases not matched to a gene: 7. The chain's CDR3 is CASSQPGTSRYNEQFF. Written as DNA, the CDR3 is TGCGCCAGCAGCCAACCCGGGACTAGTCGTTACAATGAGCAGTTCTTC.

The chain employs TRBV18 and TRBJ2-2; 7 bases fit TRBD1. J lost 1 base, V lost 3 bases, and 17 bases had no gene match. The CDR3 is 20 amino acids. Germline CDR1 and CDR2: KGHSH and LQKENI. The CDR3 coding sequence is TGTGCCAGCTCACCCAGTAATCCCCTACAGGGGCTTCGGAACACCGGGGAGCTGTTTTTT. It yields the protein CASSPSNPLQGLRNTGELFF.

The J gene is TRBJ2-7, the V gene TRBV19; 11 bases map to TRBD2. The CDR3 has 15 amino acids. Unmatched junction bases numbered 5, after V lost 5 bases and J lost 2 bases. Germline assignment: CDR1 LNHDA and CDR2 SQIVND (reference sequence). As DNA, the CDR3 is TGTGCCAGTAGTGTGGGACTAGCGGTTACCTACGAGCAGTACTTC. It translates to CASSVGLAVTYEQYF.

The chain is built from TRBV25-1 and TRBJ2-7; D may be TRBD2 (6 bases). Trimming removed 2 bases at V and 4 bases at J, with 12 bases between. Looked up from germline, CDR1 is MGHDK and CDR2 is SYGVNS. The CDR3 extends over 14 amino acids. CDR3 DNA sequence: TGTGCCAGCAGTGAAAATCGCGGGAATTACGAGCAGTACTTC. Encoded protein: CASSENRGNYEQYF.